The 23 T cell receptor beta chains listed next were all sequenced from one sample in a study of T cells in Graves' hyperthyroidism and ophthalmopathy (dated 2019 in TCRdb). The library was prepared using multiplex PCR. Sequencer: Illumina HiSeq 2000. Amplification of TCR beta CDR3 regions was carried out from RNA transcripts. A first-round RT-PCR of the TCR CDR3 used the HTBI primer set with the Qiagen OneStep RT-PCR kit. TCRdb handled the public reads itself, with Q25 trimming in fastp and clone calling in MiXCR, and kept productive beta chains. Rows with a matching CDR3 protein are joined into one entry that keeps the most common DNA and genes. The sample contains about 720,000 distinct CDR3 sequences, 15% to 20% of them found a single time. The ten largest clones represent about 8.4% of the sample. The sequencing sample was made of blood. The receptors were gathered from a man between 18 and 29 years old with Graves' hyperthyroidism.

This clonotype showed up just a few times. The rearrangement uses TRBV20-1 and TRBJ2-3; 9 nucleotides align to TRBD2. The CDR3 loop spans 16 amino acids. V was clipped by 0 bases and J by 0 bases; unmatched bases: 4. Germline values: CDR1 DFQATT, CDR2 SNEGSKA (reference sequence). DNA for the CDR3: TGCAGTGCTAGAGATGCTACTAGCGGGAGCACAGATACGCAGTATTTT. Residues: CSARDATSGSTDTQYF.

This clonotype was counted a few times. The gene calls are TRBV3-1 and TRBJ1-4; the D is unclear. This CDR3 has 14 amino acids. Germline CDR1 LGHDT, CDR2 YNNKEL (reference sequence). V was trimmed by 0 bases and J by 8 bases, leaving 10 bases between them. The CDR3 reads CASSQDFGTEKLFF. The CDR3 DNA reads as TGTGCCAGCAGCCAAGATTTTGGAACCGAAAAACTGTTTTTT.

This clonotype was detected a few times. The V and J genes are TRBV13 and TRBJ2-5; a weak D match, TRBD2 (6 bases). The CDR3 has 15 residues. Germline V gene data show CDR1 as PRHDT and CDR2 as FYEKMQ (reference sequence). Trimming stripped 2 bases from V and 5 bases from J, with 15 bases between. The CDR3 region is CASSLRLANSETQYF. The DNA of the CDR3 is TGTGCCAGCAGCTTACGGCTAGCGAATAGTGAGACCCAGTACTTC.

The chain employs TRBV6-1 and TRBJ2-1, with 7 bases that match TRBD2. Germline trimming cut 8 bases from V and 7 bases from J; bases unmatched to any gene: 20. This CDR3 has 17 residues. Germline lookup yields CDR1 MNHNS and CDR2 SASEGT. Written as DNA, the CDR3 is TGTGCCAGCGTCTCGGGGATTCGGGACTACGTTGGGAATGAGCAGTTCTTC. This gives the protein CASVSGIRDYVGNEQFF.

This clonotype was found many times. The chain links TRBV10-3 to TRBJ2-1, with D hard to call. The germline V and J ends were trimmed by 0 bases and 8 bases, with 8 bases remaining between them. The CDR3 contains 13 residues. Germline-derived CDR1 and CDR2 are ENHRY and SYGVKD. CDR3 amino acids: CAISESNVDEQFF. CDR3 nucleotide sequence: TGTGCCATCAGTGAGTCGAACGTAGATGAGCAGTTCTTC.

This clonotype was observed at least ten times. The chain links TRBV28 to TRBJ2-7; tentatively, D is TRBD2 (6 bases). The CDR3 loop spans 11 amino acids. CDR1 and CDR2 (germline): MDHEN, SYDVKM. Trimming cost V 10 bases and J 8 bases, with 15 bases left between them. The CDR3 spells CATGTDFKQYF. The CDR3 nucleotides read TGTGCCACCGGGACTGACTTCAAGCAGTACTTC. The variable domain in full, with the rest retrieved from reference TRBV28 and TRBJ2-7, is DVKVTQSSRYLVKRTGEKVFLECVQDMDHENMFWYRQDPGLGLRLIYFSYDVKMKEKGDIPEGYSVSREKKERFSLILESASTNQTSMYLCATGTDFKQYFGPGTRLTVT.

The rearrangement joins TRBV19 to TRBJ2-7, with a weak D call TRBD1 (5 bases). The CDR3 totals 13 residues. V shed 7 bases and J shed 6 bases, with 16 bases lying between them. Germline lookup yields CDR1 LNHDA and CDR2 SQIVND (reference sequence). Here the CDR3 DNA reads TGTGCCAGTACCCTCCAACCAGGGCGCGAGCAGTACTTC. Protein sequence: CASTLQPGREQYF.

The chain employs TRBV3-1 and TRBJ1-5; D not certain. Trimming removed 1 base from V and 6 bases from J, with 10 bases in between. Germline CDR1 reads LGHDT; CDR2 reads YNNKEL (reference sequence). This CDR3 has 14 amino acids. CDR3 in amino acids: CASSQGLGSQPQHF. The CDR3 DNA follows: TGTGCCAGCAGCCAAGGACTGGGCAGTCAGCCCCAGCATTTT. Full variable domain (rest looked up from reference TRBV3-1 and TRBJ1-5): DTAVSQTPKYLVTQMGNDKSIKCEQNLGHDTMYWYKQDSKKFLKIMFSYNNKELIINETVPNRFSPKSPDKAHLNLHINSLELGDSAVYFCASSQGLGSQPQHFGDGTRLSIL.

The chain links TRBV29-1 to TRBJ2-2, with no clear D. V shed 5 bases and J shed 2 bases, with 6 bases lying between them. The germline CDR1 and CDR2 sequences are SQVTM and ANQGSEA. This CDR3 spans 12 amino acids. This CDR3 is CSVSPNTGELFF. The CDR3 DNA sequence: TGCAGCGTTTCACCAAACACCGGGGAGCTGTTTTTT.

A remark on this clonotype: An end of the junction differs from the germline gene, which may be a read error. V gene TRBV7-7 combines with J gene TRBJ2-2, with 8 bases matching TRBD2. CDR3 length equals 16 residues. The germline CDR1 and CDR2 sequences are SSHAT and FNYEAQ (reference sequence). The CDR3 DNA follows: TGTGCTAGCAGCGCCCTGACGGGAGGGCCTAGCGGGGAGCTGTTTTTT. Encoded protein: CASSALTGGPSGELFF.

V is TRBV18 and J is TRBJ1-3; possibly TRBD1 for D (6 bases). This CDR3 is 16 amino acids long. From germline, CDR1 is KGHSH and CDR2 LQKENI. Trimming cost V 5 bases and J 0 bases, with 14 bases left between them. CDR3 region: CASSYGQPSSGNTIYF. The CDR3, as DNA: TGTGCCAGCTCATACGGACAGCCGAGCTCTGGAAACACCATATATTTT.

This clonotype showed up many times. The V call is TRBV28, the J call TRBJ2-1; unclear D gene. The V gene lost 6 bases and the J gene lost 2 bases, with 2 bases spanning the gap. Germline CDR1 and CDR2: MDHEN and SYDVKM. The CDR3 contains 11 residues. CDR3 loop: CASRTYNEQFF. Written as DNA, the CDR3 is TGTGCCAGCAGGACCTACAATGAGCAGTTCTTC.

Details on this clonotype: Sequence at one end of the junction differs from germline and may be a read error. The chain combines TRBV5-1 with TRBJ2-3; unclear D gene. CDR1 is SGHRS and CDR2 is YFSETQ in the germline V gene. The CDR3 has 15 amino acids. CDR3 sequence reads: CASSLSAEPADAQYF. CDR3 DNA: TGCGCCAGCAGCTTGTCGGCAGAACCGGCAGATGCGCAGTATTTT.

CDR3 coding DNA: TGTGCCAGCAGCCCCCCGGTCCACAACACTGAAGCTTTCTTT. This gives the protein CASSPPVHNTEAFF. The V gene is TRBV7-9, the J gene TRBJ1-1; D uncertain. Germline V gene lookup returns CDR1 SEHNR and CDR2 FQNEAQ (reference sequence). The CDR3 spans 14 residues. Trimming shortened V by 5 bases and J by 2 bases, and 12 bases separated the two germline ends.

This clonotype was detected many times. This chain uses TRBV29-1 with TRBJ2-3; D is ambiguous. CDR3 size: 13 residues. The germline V gene has CDR1 SQVTM and CDR2 ANQGSEA. V was pared by 3 bases and J by 0 bases, with 7 bases between. CDR3 DNA sequence: TGCAGCGTTGAGGGTAGCAGCACAGATACGCAGTATTTT. This sequence encodes CSVEGSSTDTQYF.

This clonotype was seen repeatedly, ten times or more. The genes are TRBV30 and TRBJ2-4; D perhaps matches TRBD2 (5 bases). The CDR3 is made up of 13 amino acids. Germline loops: CDR1 GTSNPN, CDR2 SVGIG (reference sequence). V was trimmed by 0 bases and J by 11 bases, leaving 14 bases between them. CDR3 coding DNA: TGTGCCTGGAGTGTAAGTCCCCGGGGTGTTCAGTACTTC. Protein: CAWSVSPRGVQYF.

The chain recombines TRBV12-3 or TRBV12-4 with TRBJ2-1; 11 bases align to TRBD1. This CDR3 is built from 15 residues. Trimming took 3 bases from V and 6 from J; bases not matched to a gene: 4. The CDR3 is CASSLTGQGVNEQFF. The DNA of the CDR3 is TGTGCCAGCAGTTTGACGGGACAGGGGGTCAATGAGCAGTTCTTC.

The genes are TRBV5-1 and TRBJ2-3; D may be TRBD1 or TRBD2 (6 bases each). This CDR3 contains 12 residues. V lost 2 bases and J 8 bases, leaving 9 bases between the germline ends. Looked up from germline, CDR1 is SGHRS and CDR2 is YFSETQ. As DNA, the CDR3 is TGCGCCAGCAGCTTACAGGGAGGTACGCAGTATTTT. Translating gives CASSLQGGTQYF.

This clonotype was recorded at least ten times. V usage is TRBV27 and J usage is TRBJ1-1; 8 bases align to TRBD1. Germline V lookup: CDR1 MNHEY, CDR2 SMNVEV (reference sequence). This CDR3 contains 15 residues. The ends lost 5 bases at V and 6 bases at J; junction bases unmatched: 11. CDR3 in amino acids: CASSIHRGVVAEAFF. CDR3 DNA: TGTGCCAGCAGTATTCACAGGGGGGTAGTGGCTGAAGCTTTCTTT.

Remarks on this clonotype: The junction departs from germline at one end; a sequencing error may be responsible. J is TRBJ1-1 and V is TRBV28, with D unclear. CDR1 and CDR2 (germline): MDHEN, SYDVKM. The CDR3 loop spans 12 amino acids. CDR3 residues: CGSAEVNTEALF. DNA for the CDR3: TGTGGATCTGCAGAGGTGAACACTGAAGCTCTCTTT.

A few counts support this clonotype. The gene calls are TRBV9 and TRBJ1-5; maybe TRBD1 (6 bases). Per germline, CDR1 SGDLS and CDR2 YYNGEE. This CDR3 has 14 residues. V lost 1 base and J lost 6, with 11 bases in between. DNA for the CDR3: TGTGCCAGCAGCGTAAGGGGGGTTGGTCAGCCCCAGCATTTT. Residues: CASSVRGVGQPQHF.

This clonotype was picked up many times. The chain has TRBV12-3 or TRBV12-4 and TRBJ2-2, with unresolved D. V gave up 3 bases and J gave up 2 bases, with 10 bases separating them. The CDR3 runs 15 residues. Here the CDR3 reads CASSFWALNTGELFF. The DNA of the CDR3 is TGTGCCAGCAGTTTCTGGGCCCTAAACACCGGGGAGCTGTTTTTT.

V and J are TRBV5-5 and TRBJ2-7, with D possibly matching TRBD1 (6 bases). V lost 3 bases and J 9 bases, leaving 22 bases between the germline ends. Germline CDR1 is SGHKS and CDR2 is YYEKEE (reference sequence). The CDR3 is 15 residues long. Written as DNA, the CDR3 is TGTGCCAGCAGCTCGCTCTTTACAACAGGGTCGGGGCAGTACTTC. Translated: CASSSLFTTGSGQYF. The full variable domain, with the rest looked up from reference TRBV5-5 and TRBJ2-7, is DAGVTQSPTHLIKTRGQQVTLRCSPISGHKSVSWYQQVLGQGPQFIFQYYEKEERGRGNFPDRFSARQFPNYSSELNVNALLLGDSALYLCASSSLFTTGSGQYFGPGTRLTVT.